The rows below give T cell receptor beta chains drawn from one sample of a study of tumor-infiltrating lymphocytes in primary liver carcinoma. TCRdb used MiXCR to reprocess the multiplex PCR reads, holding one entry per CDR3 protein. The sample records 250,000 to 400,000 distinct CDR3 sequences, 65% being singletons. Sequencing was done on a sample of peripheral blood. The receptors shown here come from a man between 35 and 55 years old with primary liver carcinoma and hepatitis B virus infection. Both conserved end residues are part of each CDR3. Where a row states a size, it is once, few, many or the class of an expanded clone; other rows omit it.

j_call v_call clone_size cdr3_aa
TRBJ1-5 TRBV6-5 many CASSYRAGGDGEPQHF
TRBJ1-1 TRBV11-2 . CASSRHGAKGTEAFF
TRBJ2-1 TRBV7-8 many CASSLVGGSSYNEQFF
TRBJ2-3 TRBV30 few CAWRGTRASRDTQYF
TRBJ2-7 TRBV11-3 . CANSVGHSYEQYF
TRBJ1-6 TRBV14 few CASSLTVSYNSPLHF
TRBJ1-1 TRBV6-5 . CASSYLRENEAFF
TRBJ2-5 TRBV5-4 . CASHTDQGGVETQYF
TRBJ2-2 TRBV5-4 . CACSSTSANAGEPFF
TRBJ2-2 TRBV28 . CASSPSGHSNTGELFF
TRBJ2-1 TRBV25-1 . CANRTPQGGHWNEQFF
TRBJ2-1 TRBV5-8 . CVSSLGPHHNEQFF
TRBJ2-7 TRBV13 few CASSLLGLGAGEQYF
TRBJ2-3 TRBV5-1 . CASSEVDRVASTNTQYF
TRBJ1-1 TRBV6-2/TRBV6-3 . CASRRDRGLTEPFF
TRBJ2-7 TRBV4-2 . CANSQDPGALEQYF
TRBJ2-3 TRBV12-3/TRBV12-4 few CASSLGGPDTQYF
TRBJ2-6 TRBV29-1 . CRVEEGSRGANVLTF
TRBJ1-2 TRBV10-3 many CAISEVPGVGYGYTF
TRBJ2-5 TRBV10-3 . CAIGGGRRETQYF
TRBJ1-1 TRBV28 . CASSWIRMNTEAFF
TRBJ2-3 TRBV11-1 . CASSLRLAGARDTQYF
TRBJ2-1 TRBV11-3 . CASSGTTNNEQLF
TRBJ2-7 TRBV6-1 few CASSEVGFYEQYF